This T cell receptor beta chain was recorded in a study of blood T cell repertoires in COVID-19. Across the whole study: PBMCs, B-cell-depleted T cells, or T cells provided the cDNA or gDNA that made up the material.

In the original workflow: Reference gene primer amplification in the assay estimated nucleated cell counts. Measured with immunoSEQ multiplex PCR; TCRdb has only the in-frame clones, and not every one. V, J and clone size reflect that table, while D and trimming were determined from the DNA. Of about 240,000 clones listed, roughly 86% are singletons. Germline-derived CDR1 and CDR2 are LNHDA and SQIVND (reference sequence). This CDR3 contains 13 residues. Trimming pared 6 bases from V and 1 base from J, leaving 9 bases between. This chain links TRBV19 with TRBJ1-1, with a possible D match to TRBD1 (5 bases). Sequencing input: peripheral blood. This TCR derives from a woman aged 70-85 years with active or convalescent COVID-19. The CDR3 reads CASRGRPNTEAFF. CDR3 DNA: TGTGCCAGTAGGGGGCGACCGAACACTGAAGCTTTCTTT.